This T cell receptor beta chain derives from a study of shared clonotypes between healthy human individuals. In regard to this clone: Within the sample, other DNA sequences also encode this same CDR3.

The data were produced by immunoSEQ multiplex PCR, yet TCRdb's version contains in-frame clones alone and is incomplete. The table shows about 2.4 million clones, with more than 85% occurring only once. Deletions cut 0 bases from V and 2 bases from J, with 7 bases between. The CDR3 consists of 14 residues. Germline assignment: CDR1 SGDLS and CDR2 YYNGEE. Sequencing input: naive CD4+ T cells from PBMCs. Stated subset: CD45RA+ positively selected. V usage is TRBV9 and J usage is TRBJ2-3; D gene unclear. This receptor was taken from a man aged 18 to 29 in good health. Some clones in this sample may be carry-over from other donors' samples. This chain's CDR3 is CASSVGQATDTQYF. The CDR3 DNA is TGTGCCAGCAGCGTAGGACAAGCCACAGATACGCAGTATTTT.